This T cell receptor (beta chain) was retrieved from a study of blood T cell repertoires in COVID-19. The overall study: T cells, B-cell-depleted T cells, or PBMCs provided the cDNA or gDNA that served as material.

Germline lookup yields CDR1 LNHNV and CDR2 YYDKDF (reference sequence). V was trimmed by 1 base and J by 2 bases, leaving 5 bases between them. This CDR3 is 13 amino acids long. In the original analysis: The assay estimated nucleated cells by amplifying reference gene primers. TCRdb's table, derived via immunoSEQ multiplex PCR, lists solely in-frame clones and lacks some. V, J and clone size were drawn from that table, and D and trimming were deduced from the DNA. Here the sample spans around 140,000 clones, 85% to 90% being singletons. Sequenced material: peripheral blood. The TCR sequence derives from a man between 45 and 60 years old with active or convalescent COVID-19. The chain uses TRBV15 and TRBJ2-5; unclear D gene. As DNA, the CDR3 is TGTGCCACCAGCAGAGCTAATCAAGAGACCCAGTACTTC. It specifies CATSRANQETQYF.